The 24 T cell receptor beta chains below come from one sample, sequenced in a study of beta chain features in type 1 diabetes. Reverse transcription of all isolated RNA meant that expressed TCRB transcripts were sequenced. The assay was immunoSEQ multiplex PCR, and TCRdb's table has in-frame clones only and misses some. The repertoire holds 130,000 to 150,000 clones, with roughly 48% as singletons. Sequencing was performed on Tregs from blood. The receptors originated from a man aged 18 to 29 in good health.

This clone was observed a few times. The rearrangement links TRBV27 to TRBJ1-1, with 8 bases that match TRBD1. Germline V gene lookup returns CDR1 MNHEY and CDR2 SMNVEV (reference sequence). With V trimmed by 5 bases and J by 0 bases, 8 bases remained unmatched. The CDR3 covers 16 residues. Here the CDR3 DNA reads TGTGCCAGCAGTCCCTGGGACAGGTCTATGAACACTGAAGCTTTCTTT. As protein: CASSPWDRSMNTEAFF.

The chain couples TRBV25-1 to TRBJ2-1, with D tentatively TRBD2 (5 bases). Germline V gene sequence: CDR1 MGHDK, CDR2 SYGVNS. This CDR3 contains 14 residues. V lost 4 bases, J lost 0 bases, and 7 bases lay in between. The CDR3 sequence: CASSALDSYNEQFF. For the CDR3, the DNA is TGTGCCAGCAGTGCACTAGACTCCTACAATGAGCAGTTCTTC.

The rearrangement joins TRBV7-8 to TRBJ1-5; 10 nucleotides align to TRBD1. Germline lookup yields CDR1 SGHVS and CDR2 FQNEAQ. V gave up 4 bases and J gave up 0 bases; unmatched junction bases: 6. CDR3 length: 17 amino acids. This chain's CDR3 is CASSSDRGRYSNQPQHF. Here the CDR3 DNA reads TGTGCCAGCAGCTCGGACAGGGGGAGATATAGCAATCAGCCCCAGCATTTT.

CDR3 DNA sequence: TGTGCCAGCAGCGTAGTGGGCGGGAGGACCACCGAGCAGTACTTC. It translates to CASSVVGGRTTEQYF. The V and J genes are TRBV9 and TRBJ2-7; 8 nucleotides match TRBD2. V was clipped by 0 bases and J by 6 bases; unmatched bases: 8. The CDR3 contains 15 residues. Germline V gene data show CDR1 as SGDLS and CDR2 as YYNGEE.

The gene calls are TRBV30 and TRBJ1-5; D possibly corresponds to TRBD1 (5 bases). In germline, CDR1 is GTSNPN, CDR2 SVGIG (reference sequence). The CDR3 is 13 residues long. V lost 4 bases to trimming and J lost 7 bases, with 14 bases between them. CDR3 in DNA: TGTGCCTGGACGCAGGGCCCCGGGCAGCCCCAGCATTTT. The encoded protein is CAWTQGPGQPQHF. Complete variable domain (other parts from reference TRBV30 and TRBJ1-5): SQTIHQWPATLVQPVGSPLSLECTVEGTSNPNLYWYRQAAGRGLQLLFYSVGIGQISSEVPQNLSASRPQDRQFILSSKKLLLSDSGFYLCAWTQGPGQPQHFGDGTRLSIL.

A few counts support this clone. The J gene is TRBJ2-2, the V gene TRBV4-2, with 13 bases lining up with TRBD2. After removal of 4 bases from V and 3 bases from J, the junction contained 2 bases not matched to a gene. CDR3 length: 16 residues. Germline V lookup: CDR1 LGHNA, CDR2 YNFKEQ. CDR3 region: CASSRGLAGDTGELFF. The CDR3 DNA reads as TGTGCCAGCAGCCGAGGACTAGCGGGAGACACCGGGGAGCTGTTTTTT.

Written as DNA, the CDR3 is TGTGCCAGCAGTTCCTACACTGAAGCTTTCTTT. It yields the protein CASSSYTEAFF. V is TRBV28 and J is TRBJ1-1; no clear D gene. CDR1 MDHEN and CDR2 SYDVKM come from the germline V gene. The CDR3 is 11 residues long. The V and J ends lost 4 bases and 3 bases respectively, with 3 bases between them.

Points on this clone: Other DNA sequences within the sample encode an identical CDR3. The rearrangement links TRBV15 to TRBJ2-7; D unclear. There are 13 residues in the CDR3. Trimming left V 0 bases short and J 3 bases short, with 6 bases between. CDR1 and CDR2 (germline): LNHNV, YYDKDF (reference sequence). CDR3: CATSRDLSYEQYF. Written as DNA, the CDR3 is TGTGCCACCAGCAGAGATCTGAGCTACGAGCAGTACTTC.

This clone has a handful of counts. The chain links TRBV7-2 to TRBJ2-2; tentatively, D is TRBD2 (5 bases). V was clipped by 0 bases and J by 5 bases, with 7 bases between them. This CDR3 has 14 residues. Germline V gene data show CDR1 as SGHTA and CDR2 as FQGNSA. CDR3 bases: TGTGCCAGCAGCTTAGCCCCGGGGACCGGGGAGCTGTTTTTT. It yields the protein CASSLAPGTGELFF.

This clone turned up a few times. The chain recombines TRBV29-1 with TRBJ1-1; D gene ambiguous. This CDR3 is built from 13 residues. Trimming removed 3 bases from V and 2 bases from J, with 10 bases in between. Germline CDR1 is SQVTM and CDR2 is ANQGSEA. In DNA, the CDR3 is TGCAGCGTTGACGTGCTAGACAACACTGAAGCTTTCTTT. Amino acid sequence: CSVDVLDNTEAFF. Filled out from reference TRBV29-1 and TRBJ1-1, the complete variable domain reads SAVISQKPSRDICQRGTSLTIQCQVDSQVTMMFWYRQQPGQSLTLIATANQGSEATYESGFVIDKFPISRPNLTFSTLTVSNMSPEDSSIYLCSVDVLDNTEAFFGQGTRLTVV.

This CDR3 is CASSLSLLADRYEQYF. CDR3 coding DNA: TGTGCCAGCAGCCTTAGCCTCCTAGCGGACCGCTACGAGCAGTACTTC. The J gene is TRBJ2-7, the V gene TRBV7-8, with 7 bases fitting TRBD2. The trim removed 5 bases at V and 3 bases at J, leaving 13 bases unmatched. The CDR3 contains 16 residues. Germline values: CDR1 SGHVS, CDR2 FQNEAQ. Variable domain in full (rest from reference TRBV7-8 and TRBJ2-7): GAGVSQSPRYKVAKRGQDVALRCDPISGHVSLFWYQQALGQGPEFLTYFQNEAQLDKSGLPSDRFFAERPEGSVSTLKIQRTQQEDSAVYLCASSLSLLADRYEQYFGPGTRLTVT.

The chain has TRBV5-8 and TRBJ1-1, with TRBD1 identical over 7 bases. Germline V lookup: CDR1 SGHTS, CDR2 YDEGEE. J was trimmed by 1 base and V by 1 base; bases with no gene match: 4. This CDR3 is built from 15 residues. The CDR3 bases are TGTGCCAGCAGCTTGAGGGGGCTCGGGAACACTGAAGCTTTCTTT. It yields the protein CASSLRGLGNTEAFF. Full variable domain (outside the CDR3, taken from reference TRBV5-8 and TRBJ1-1): EAGVTQSPTHLIKTRGQQATLRCSPISGHTSVYWYQQALGLGLQFLLWYDEGEERNRGNFPPRFSGRQFPNYSSELNVNALELEDSALYLCASSLRGLGNTEAFFGQGTRLTVV.

CDR3 sequence reads: CASSVGGRGLQETQYF. Here the CDR3 DNA reads TGTGCCAGCAGCGTAGGAGGCAGGGGGCTGCAAGAGACCCAGTACTTC. This chain connects TRBV9 to TRBJ2-5; 8 positions agree with TRBD1. The germline CDR1 and CDR2 sequences are SGDLS and YYNGEE. With 0 bases clipped from V and 2 bases from J, the junction kept 6 bases outside the gene matches. The CDR3 extends over 16 amino acids.

The V call is TRBV6-5, the J call TRBJ2-2; 10 nucleotides match TRBD1. Germline lookup yields CDR1 MNHEY and CDR2 SVGAGI. The CDR3 runs 14 residues. Trimming at V came to 6 bases and at J to 5 bases, leaving 3 bases not matched to a gene. CDR3 residues: CASRRTGGTGELFF. The CDR3 region has the DNA TGTGCCAGCAGACGGACAGGGGGAACCGGGGAGCTGTTTTTT.

This chain uses TRBV5-1 with TRBJ2-3; TRBD1 matches at 9 bases. The length of the CDR3 is 13 residues. The germline V gene encodes CDR1 SGHRS and CDR2 YFSETQ. V shed 4 bases, J shed 5 bases, and the junction held 2 bases outside the gene matches. The CDR3 loop is CASSVDRGDTQYF. The CDR3 bases are TGCGCCAGCAGCGTGGACAGGGGAGATACGCAGTATTTT.

The V call is TRBV6-1, the J call TRBJ2-4; D may be TRBD1 (5 bases). The CDR3 totals 15 residues. Germline V gene lookup returns CDR1 MNHNS and CDR2 SASEGT. V lost 4 bases and J 0 bases, leaving 10 bases between the germline ends. The CDR3 DNA reads TGTGCCAGCAGTGCCACAGGTATAGCCAAAAACATTCAGTACTTC. This codes for CASSATGIAKNIQYF.

The chain couples TRBV7-9 to TRBJ1-4, with a possible D match to TRBD1 (5 bases). Deletions cut 7 bases from V and 6 bases from J, with 18 bases between. The germline CDR1 and CDR2 sequences are SEHNR and FQNEAQ (reference sequence). There are 15 residues in the CDR3. The CDR3 nucleotides read TGTGCCAGCAACTCGGGGACTGACGGGTATGAAAAACTGTTTTTT. Its translation is CASNSGTDGYEKLFF.

The gene calls are TRBV28 and TRBJ1-4; perhaps TRBD1 as D (5 bases). The CDR3 runs to 14 residues. Trimming shortened V by 4 bases and J by 8 bases, and 14 bases separated the two germline ends. The germline V gene has CDR1 MDHEN and CDR2 SYDVKM. In nucleotides, the CDR3 is TGTGCCAGCAGTTACGGAAGCAGGGTAGAAAAACTGTTTTTT. Its translation is CASSYGSRVEKLFF.

This clone has only a few counts. The chain couples TRBV30 to TRBJ2-5, with 9 bases matching TRBD1. The CDR3 spans 14 residues. The trim removed 2 bases at V and 4 bases at J, leaving 5 bases unmatched. CDR1 is GTSNPN, CDR2 SVGIG, per germline (reference sequence). The chain's CDR3 is CAWSSGTGRETQYF. The CDR3 DNA is TGTGCCTGGAGTTCAGGGACAGGGAGAGAGACCCAGTACTTC.

This clone was found a few times. The chain uses TRBV4-2 and TRBJ2-1, with 9 bases fitting TRBD2. V was clipped by 0 bases and J by 7 bases; unmatched bases: 10. The CDR3 runs to 17 residues. CDR1 LGHNA and CDR2 YNFKEQ come from the germline V gene. For the CDR3, the DNA is TGTGCCAGCAGCCAAGACGTCGGTAGCGGGAGCGGGAATGAGCAGTTCTTC. This codes for CASSQDVGSGSGNEQFF.

This chain connects TRBV19 to TRBJ1-1, with D perhaps matching TRBD1 (6 bases). Germline values: CDR1 LNHDA, CDR2 SQIVND (reference sequence). Trimming took off 9 bases at V and 0 bases at J, with 14 bases between the two ends. The length of the CDR3 is 14 residues. This CDR3 reads CASYLQGMNTEAFF. CDR3 nucleotide sequence: TGTGCCAGCTACCTTCAGGGGATGAACACTGAAGCTTTCTTT. Supplemented by reference TRBV19 and TRBJ1-1, the full variable domain reads DGGITQSPKYLFRKEGQNVTLSCEQNLNHDAMYWYRQDPGQGLRLIYYSQIVNDFQKGDIAEGYSVSREKKESFPLTVTSAQKNPTAFYLCASYLQGMNTEAFFGQGTRLTVV.

The sample holds a few counts of this clone. The chain joins TRBV9 to TRBJ1-2; 12 bases agree with TRBD1. From germline, CDR1 is SGDLS and CDR2 YYNGEE. This CDR3 contains 17 residues. V dropped 3 bases and J dropped 4; count of bases not matched to a gene: 10. Written as DNA, the CDR3 is TGTGCCAGCAGCGCCCACTTGACGGGACAGGGGGCCTATGGCTACACCTTC. It is translated as CASSAHLTGQGAYGYTF.

The chain joins TRBV9 to TRBJ1-3; TRBD1 matches 7 bases. The CDR3 loop spans 15 amino acids. With 0 bases clipped from V and 0 bases from J, the junction kept 0 bases outside the gene matches. In germline, CDR1 is SGDLS, CDR2 YYNGEE. CDR3 nucleotides: TGTGCCAGCAGCGTAGGGGACAGCTCTGGAAACACCATATATTTT. Its translation: CASSVGDSSGNTIYF. Combining the CDR3 with reference TRBV9 and TRBJ1-3 gives the whole variable domain DSGVTQTPKHLITATGQRVTLRCSPRSGDLSVYWYQQSLDQGLQFLIQYYNGEERAKGNILERFSAQQFPDLHSELNLSSLELGDSALYFCASSVGDSSGNTIYFGEGSWLTVV.

Turning to this clone: The sample has other DNA sequences that encode this CDR3 too. The chain is built from TRBV7-3 and TRBJ1-1; 7 bases match TRBD1. Germline assignment: CDR1 SGHTA and CDR2 FQGTGA. CDR3 length: 13 residues. V shed 5 bases and J 2 bases; nucleotides not matched to a gene: 2. The CDR3 reads CASSRDRNTEAFF. CDR3 nucleotides: TGTGCCAGCAGCCGGGACAGAAACACTGAAGCTTTCTTT. The full variable domain, rest sourced from reference TRBV7-3 and TRBJ1-1, is GAGVSQTPSNKVTEKGKYVELRCDPISGHTALYWYRQSLGQGPEFLIYFQGTGAADDSGLPNDRFFAVRPEGSVSTLKIQRTERGDSAVYLCASSRDRNTEAFFGQGTRLTVV.